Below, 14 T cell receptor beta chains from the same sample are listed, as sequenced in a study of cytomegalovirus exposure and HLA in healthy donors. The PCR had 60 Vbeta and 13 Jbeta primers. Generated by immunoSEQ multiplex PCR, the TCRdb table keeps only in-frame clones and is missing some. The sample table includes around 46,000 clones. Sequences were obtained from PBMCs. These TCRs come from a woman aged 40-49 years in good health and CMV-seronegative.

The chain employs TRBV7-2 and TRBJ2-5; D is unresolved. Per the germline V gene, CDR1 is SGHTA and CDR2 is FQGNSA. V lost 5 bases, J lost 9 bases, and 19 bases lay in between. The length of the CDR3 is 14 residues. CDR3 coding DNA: TGTGCCAGCAGCCCCAAAGGAGTCTTTAGGCCCCAGTACTTC. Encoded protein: CASSPKGVFRPQYF.

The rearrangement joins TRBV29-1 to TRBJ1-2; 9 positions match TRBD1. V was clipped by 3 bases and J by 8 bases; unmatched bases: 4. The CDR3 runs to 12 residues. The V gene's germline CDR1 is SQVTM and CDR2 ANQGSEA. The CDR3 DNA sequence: TGCAGCGTTGAGGGACAGGGCGGCGGCTACACCTTC. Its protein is CSVEGQGGGYTF.

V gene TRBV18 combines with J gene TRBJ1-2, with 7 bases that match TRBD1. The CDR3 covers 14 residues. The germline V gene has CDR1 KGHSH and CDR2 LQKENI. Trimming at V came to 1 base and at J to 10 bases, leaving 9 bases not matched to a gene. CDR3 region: CASSPLTGTEVYTF. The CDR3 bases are TGTGCCAGCTCACCACTGACGGGGACAGAAGTCTACACCTTC.

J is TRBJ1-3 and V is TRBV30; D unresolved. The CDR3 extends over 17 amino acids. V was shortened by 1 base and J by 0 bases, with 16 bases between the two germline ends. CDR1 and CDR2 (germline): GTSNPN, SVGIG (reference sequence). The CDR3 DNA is TGTGCCTGGAGTGGGCAGCGACTCGCTCTCTCTGGAAACACCATATATTTT. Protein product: CAWSGQRLALSGNTIYF.

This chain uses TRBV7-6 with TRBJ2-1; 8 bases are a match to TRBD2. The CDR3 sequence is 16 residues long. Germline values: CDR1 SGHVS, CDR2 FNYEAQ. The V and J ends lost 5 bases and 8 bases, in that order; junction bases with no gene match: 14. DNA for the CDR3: TGTGCCAGCAGCAAGGGACTAGTACTCTCCTCCGATGAGCAGTTCTTC. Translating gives CASSKGLVLSSDEQFF.

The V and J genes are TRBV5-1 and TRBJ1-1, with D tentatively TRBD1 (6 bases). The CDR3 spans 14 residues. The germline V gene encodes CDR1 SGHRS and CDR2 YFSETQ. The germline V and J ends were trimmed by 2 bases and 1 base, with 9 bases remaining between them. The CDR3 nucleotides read TGCGCCAGCAGCTTAGACAGGCCGAACACTGAAGCTTTCTTT. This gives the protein CASSLDRPNTEAFF. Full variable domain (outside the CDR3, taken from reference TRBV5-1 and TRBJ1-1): KAGVTQTPRYLIKTRGQQVTLSCSPISGHRSVSWYQQTPGQGLQFLFEYFSETQRNKGNFPGRFSGRQFSNSRSEMNVSTLELGDSALYLCASSLDRPNTEAFFGQGTRLTVV.

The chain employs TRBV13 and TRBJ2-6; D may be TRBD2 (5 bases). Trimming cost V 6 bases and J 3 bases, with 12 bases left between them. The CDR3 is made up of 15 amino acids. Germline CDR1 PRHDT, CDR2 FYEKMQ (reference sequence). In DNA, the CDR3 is TGTGCCAGCAGTAAGAGGGAATATGGGGCCAACGTCCTGACTTTC. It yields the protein CASSKREYGANVLTF.

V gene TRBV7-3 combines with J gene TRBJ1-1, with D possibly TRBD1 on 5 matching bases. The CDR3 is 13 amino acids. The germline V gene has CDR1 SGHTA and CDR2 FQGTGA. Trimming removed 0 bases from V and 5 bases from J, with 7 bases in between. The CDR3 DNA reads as TGTGCCAGCAGCTTAACGGAGGGGACTGAAGCTTTCTTT. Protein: CASSLTEGTEAFF.

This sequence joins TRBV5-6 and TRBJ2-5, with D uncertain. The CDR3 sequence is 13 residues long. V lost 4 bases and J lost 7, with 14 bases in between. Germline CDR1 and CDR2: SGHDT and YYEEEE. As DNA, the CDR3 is TGTGCCAGCAGCCACCAGGTTGTGGGGACCCAGTACTTC. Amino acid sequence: CASSHQVVGTQYF.

The CDR3 bases are TGTGCCAGCTCTCTTACGGGGAACACTGAAGCTTTCTTT. Its protein product is CASSLTGNTEAFF. The chain joins TRBV18 to TRBJ1-1; no firm D call. The germline V gene encodes CDR1 KGHSH and CDR2 LQKENI. V was clipped by 6 bases and J by 1 base, with 9 bases between them. The CDR3 has 13 amino acids.

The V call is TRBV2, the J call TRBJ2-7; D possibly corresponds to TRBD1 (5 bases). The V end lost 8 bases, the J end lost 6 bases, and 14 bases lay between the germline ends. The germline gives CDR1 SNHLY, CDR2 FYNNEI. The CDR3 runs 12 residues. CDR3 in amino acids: CASGAGFAEQYF. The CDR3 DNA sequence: TGTGCCAGCGGGGCTGGGTTCGCCGAGCAGTACTTC.

The CDR3 nucleotides are TGCGCCAGCAGCCAAGTGGGAGATCTGAACACTGAAGCTTTCTTT. Protein: CASSQVGDLNTEAFF. The chain links TRBV4-1 to TRBJ1-1, with no clear D. Trimming removed 1 base from V and 0 bases from J, with 9 bases in between. Germline V gene lookup returns CDR1 MGHRA and CDR2 YSYEKL. This CDR3 contains 15 residues.

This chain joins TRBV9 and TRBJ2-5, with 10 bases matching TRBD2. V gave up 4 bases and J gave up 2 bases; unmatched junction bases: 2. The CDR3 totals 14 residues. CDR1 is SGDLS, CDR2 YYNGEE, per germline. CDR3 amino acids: CASSRTSGQETQYF. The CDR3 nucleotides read TGTGCCAGCAGCCGGACTAGCGGACAAGAGACCCAGTACTTC. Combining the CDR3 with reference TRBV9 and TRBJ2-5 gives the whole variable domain DSGVTQTPKHLITATGQRVTLRCSPRSGDLSVYWYQQSLDQGLQFLIQYYNGEERAKGNILERFSAQQFPDLHSELNLSSLELGDSALYFCASSRTSGQETQYFGPGTRLLVL.

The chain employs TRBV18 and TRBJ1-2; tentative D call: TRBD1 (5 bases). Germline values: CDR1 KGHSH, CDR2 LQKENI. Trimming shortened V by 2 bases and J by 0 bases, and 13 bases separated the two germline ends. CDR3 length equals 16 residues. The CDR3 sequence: CASSPYQQETNYGYTF. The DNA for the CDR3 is TGTGCCAGCTCACCATATCAACAGGAGACTAACTATGGCTACACCTTC.